Detailed here is one T cell receptor beta chain. The sample comes from a study of identifying expanded T cells in peripheral blood. Healthy donors had no documented immune events, such as infections, while sampled. Sequenced by immunoSEQ multiplex PCR; TCRdb stores in-frame clones only, minus some. The table lists some 78,000 clones, more than 70% of them singletons. This CDR3 is 13 amino acids long. Germline assignment: CDR1 LGHNA and CDR2 YNFKEQ. Trimming took 4 bases from V and 0 from J, leaving 6 bases between them. This clonotype originated in a person between 18 and 75 years old in good health. The chain uses TRBV4-2 and TRBJ2-5; D call uncertain. The sample taken for sequencing was blood. The CDR3 DNA reads as TGTGCCAGCAGCCCGACGGACCAAGAGACCCAGTACTTC. This encodes CASSPTDQETQYF.